This T cell receptor (beta chain) emerged from a study of T-cell memory formation after mild COVID-19. One entry per CDR3 protein, called by TCRdb with MiXCR from the 5' RACE reads. The sample shows almost 350,000 distinct CDR3 sequences, roughly 19% of them seen only once. Between the trimmed V and J ends, which lost 2 bases and 4 bases, there was a span of 11 bases. CDR3 length: 14 residues. Germline assignment: CDR1 MNHNS and CDR2 SASEGT. The chain recombines TRBV6-1 with TRBJ1-1; no firm D call. The sequencing input was PBMCs or a T cell subset sorted from them (not recorded which). This TCR was recovered from a man aged 18 to 35 who had mild COVID-19 (a few samples of this study predate the infection). Cell type and time point are not known. CDR3 sequence (DNA): TGTGCCAGCAGTGAATACCGTACGGTCACTGAAGCTTTCTTT. This encodes CASSEYRTVTEAFF.